A single sample gave rise to the 15 T cell receptor beta chains below, sequenced in a study of T-cell memory formation after mild COVID-19. TCRdb passed the 5' RACE reads through MiXCR, listing each CDR3 protein once. The sample yields about 350,000 distinct CDR3 sequences, roughly 13% seen once. Material: PBMCs or a T cell subset sorted from them (not recorded which). These receptors came from a man aged 18 to 35 who had mild COVID-19 (a few samples of this study predate the infection). Cell type and time point are not known.

Only a few counts were recorded for this clonotype. J is TRBJ2-4 and V is TRBV11-1, with 9 bases that match TRBD1. Per the germline V gene, CDR1 is SGHAT and CDR2 is FQDESV (reference sequence). Germline trimming cut 6 bases from V and 6 bases from J; bases unmatched to any gene: 3. The CDR3 runs to 13 residues. This CDR3 is CASRGTGLNIQYF. CDR3 in DNA: TGTGCCAGCAGAGGGACAGGGTTAAACATTCAGTACTTC.

This clonotype was counted many times. The chain links TRBV12-3 or TRBV12-4 to TRBJ2-3; D is undetermined. V lost 0 bases, J lost 4 bases, and 14 bases lay in between. The CDR3 length is 16 residues. This CDR3 is CASSLAARWIADTQYF. In DNA form, the CDR3 reads TGTGCCAGCAGTTTAGCTGCCAGGTGGATCGCAGATACGCAGTATTTT.

The rearrangement joins TRBV15 to TRBJ2-1; D is possibly TRBD1 (7 bases). V was trimmed by 1 base and J by 3 bases, leaving 13 bases between them. Per the germline V gene, CDR1 is LNHNV and CDR2 is YYDKDF (reference sequence). The CDR3 is 16 amino acids. The CDR3 region is CATSRGGAGGYNEQFF. DNA of the CDR3: TGTGCCACCAGCAGAGGGGGGGCAGGGGGCTACAATGAGCAGTTCTTC.

The chain couples TRBV6-5 to TRBJ2-2, with 10 bases matching TRBD2. The CDR3 runs 15 residues. Germline CDR1 MNHEY, CDR2 SVGAGI. Trimming took 8 bases from V and 6 from J; bases not matched to a gene: 9. The CDR3 DNA follows: TGTGCCAGCCACCCAGCGGGGGGGCTAGCCGGGGAGCTGTTTTTT. Translated, it gives CASHPAGGLAGELFF.

The genes are TRBV6-6 and TRBJ2-3, with 7 bases matching TRBD1. Germline assignment: CDR1 MNHNY and CDR2 SVGAGI (reference sequence). J gave up 5 bases and V 5 bases, and 10 bases lay outside the gene matches. The CDR3 is made up of 15 amino acids. The CDR3 region is CASSLEGARGDTQYF. CDR3 sequence (DNA): TGTGCCAGCAGTCTCGAGGGGGCAAGGGGAGATACGCAGTATTTT.

This clonotype was picked up a small number of times. The gene calls are TRBV7-9 and TRBJ2-7; D uncertain. Looked up from germline, CDR1 is SEHNR and CDR2 is FQNEAQ (reference sequence). The germline V and J ends were trimmed by 4 bases and 11 bases, with 15 bases remaining between them. The CDR3 totals 12 residues. The CDR3 reads CASSSRNLGKYF. The CDR3 DNA is TGTGCCAGCAGCTCCCGGAACCTAGGGAAGTACTTC.

This rearrangement joins TRBV3-1 to TRBJ2-3; D gene ambiguous. CDR3 length: 13 amino acids. The V end was cut by 4 bases, the J end by 7 bases, with 12 bases between. Germline V lookup: CDR1 LGHDT, CDR2 YNNKEL (reference sequence). The CDR3 sequence: CASSPWSTHTQYF. The DNA of the CDR3 is TGTGCCAGCAGCCCATGGTCTACCCATACGCAGTATTTT.

This clonotype was found a few times. The rearrangement uses TRBV29-1 and TRBJ1-1; 9 bases are a match to TRBD1. V trimming: 6 bases; J trimming: 3 bases; junction bases outside the gene matches: 11. The CDR3 loop spans 15 amino acids. Germline V gene data show CDR1 as SQVTM and CDR2 as ANQGSEA. The CDR3 loop is CSVGQGTGTHTEAFF. CDR3 sequence (DNA): TGCAGCGTGGGTCAAGGGACAGGGACCCACACTGAAGCTTTCTTT. The full variable domain, its missing parts supplied by reference TRBV29-1 and TRBJ1-1, is SAVISQKPSRDICQRGTSLTIQCQVDSQVTMMFWYRQQPGQSLTLIATANQGSEATYESGFVIDKFPISRPNLTFSTLTVSNMSPEDSSIYLCSVGQGTGTHTEAFFGQGTRLTVV.

The chain uses TRBV11-1 and TRBJ2-1; D remains ambiguous. V was shortened by 6 bases and J by 1 base, with 16 bases between the two germline ends. The CDR3 is 16 residues long. Germline V gene sequence: CDR1 SGHAT, CDR2 FQDESV (reference sequence). CDR3 region: CASSLSRPSSYNEQFF. DNA of the CDR3: TGTGCCAGCAGTCTTTCAAGGCCGAGTTCCTACAATGAGCAGTTCTTC.

This clonotype came up a few times. The rearrangement uses TRBV5-1 and TRBJ2-3; TRBD2 matches 9 bases. There are 15 residues in the CDR3. J gave up 5 bases and V 4 bases, and 8 bases lay outside the gene matches. Germline V CDR1 and CDR2: SGHRS, YFSETQ. This chain's CDR3 is CASSPPGLALDTQYF. For the CDR3, the DNA is TGCGCCAGCAGCCCCCCGGGACTAGCATTAGATACGCAGTATTTT. Full variable domain (rest looked up from reference TRBV5-1 and TRBJ2-3): KAGVTQTPRYLIKTRGQQVTLSCSPISGHRSVSWYQQTPGQGLQFLFEYFSETQRNKGNFPGRFSGRQFSNSRSEMNVSTLELGDSALYLCASSPPGLALDTQYFGPGTRLTVL.

This rearrangement joins TRBV9 to TRBJ2-3; TRBD2 agrees at 9 bases. The CDR3 runs 16 residues. Germline CDR1 and CDR2: SGDLS and YYNGEE. The junction had 6 bases not matched to a gene; V was cut back by 0 bases and J by 4 bases. CDR3 protein: CASSVAVAGAADTQYF. The CDR3 bases are TGTGCCAGCAGCGTAGCTGTAGCGGGGGCCGCAGATACGCAGTATTTT.

There are many counts of this clonotype. The rearrangement uses TRBV4-2 and TRBJ2-1, with TRBD2 identical over 10 bases. With 1 base clipped from V and 0 bases from J, the junction kept 12 bases outside the gene matches. The CDR3 is 20 residues long. Germline V CDR1 and CDR2: LGHNA, YNFKEQ. The chain's CDR3 is CASSQVLASGGLSSYNEQFF. CDR3 coding DNA: TGTGCCAGCAGCCAAGTTTTGGCTAGCGGGGGCCTTAGCTCCTACAATGAGCAGTTCTTC.

This clonotype has ten or more counts. The junction does not match germline at one end; this may be a read error. This chain links TRBV7-9 with TRBJ2-1; D not resolved. The V gene's germline CDR1 is SEHNR and CDR2 FQNEAQ (reference sequence). The CDR3 is made up of 14 amino acids. The CDR3, as DNA: TGTGCCAGCAGCGTATCTCCCGCCTACACTGAGCAGTTCTTC. As protein: CASSVSPAYTEQFF.

This clonotype came up a few times. The gene calls are TRBV29-1 and TRBJ2-3, with 9 nucleotides matching TRBD1. From germline, CDR1 is SQVTM and CDR2 ANQGSEA. With V trimmed by 7 bases and J by 3 bases, 5 bases remained unmatched. The CDR3 has 13 amino acids. CDR3 sequence (DNA): TGCAGCGGCACAGGGGGCGAGACAGATACGCAGTATTTT. This codes for CSGTGGETDTQYF.

This clonotype showed up many times. V and J are TRBV5-1 and TRBJ2-5, with D maybe TRBD1 (6 bases). The CDR3 runs to 14 residues. The germline CDR1 and CDR2 sequences are SGHRS and YFSETQ. V shed 2 bases and J shed 6 bases, with 14 bases lying between them. The CDR3 DNA reads as TGCGCCAGCAGCTTAAAAGGGGGATTGAAGACCCAGTACTTC. The encoded protein is CASSLKGGLKTQYF.